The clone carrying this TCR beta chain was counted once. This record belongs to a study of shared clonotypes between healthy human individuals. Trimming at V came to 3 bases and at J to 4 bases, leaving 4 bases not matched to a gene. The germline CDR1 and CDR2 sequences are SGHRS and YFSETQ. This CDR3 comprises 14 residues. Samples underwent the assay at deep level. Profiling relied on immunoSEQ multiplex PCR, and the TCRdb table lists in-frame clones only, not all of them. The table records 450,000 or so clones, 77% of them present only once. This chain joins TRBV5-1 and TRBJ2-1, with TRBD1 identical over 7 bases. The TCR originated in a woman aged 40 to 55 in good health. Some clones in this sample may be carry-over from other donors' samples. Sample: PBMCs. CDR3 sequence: CASSSGQSYNEQFF. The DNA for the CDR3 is TGCGCCAGCAGCTCGGGACAGAGTTACAATGAGCAGTTCTTC.